The sequence of this T cell receptor beta chain was determined in a study of T cell repertoires in cytomegalovirus infection. The wider study: It was the public TCR beta signatures that indicated both CMV infection and matching HLA type.

This clonotype has at least ten counts. Antigen: not known. Germline V gene sequence: CDR1 SGHTA, CDR2 FQGNSA. The length of the CDR3 is 14 residues. V trimming: 7 bases; J trimming: 2 bases; junction bases outside the gene matches: 4. TCRdb used MiXCR to reprocess the reads, holding one entry per CDR3 protein. The table lists 250,000 to 300,000 distinct CDR3 sequences, roughly a fifth of them singletons, with roughly 19% in the top ten. The input for sequencing was cultured PBMCs, taken from culture after CMV antigen stimulation. This receptor was identified in a human donor in good health (CMV status not recorded). Some clones in this sample may be carry-over from other donors' samples. V and J are TRBV7-2 and TRBJ2-3, with TRBD2 matching over 9 bases. CDR3 in DNA: TGTGCCAGCACCATAGCGGGAGTCACAGATACGCAGTATTTT. Its translation is CASTIAGVTDTQYF.